The TCR beta chain described here comes from a study of T cell responses to AZD1222 COVID-19 vaccine. The CDR3 contains 15 residues. V was cut by 0 bases and J by 5 bases, with 11 bases left in between. Per germline, CDR1 SGHRS and CDR2 YFSETQ. Sequenced by immunoSEQ multiplex PCR; TCRdb stores in-frame clones only, minus some. The sample shows 84,000 or so clones, 90% to 95% of them seen only once. V and J are TRBV5-1 and TRBJ1-4; D not resolved. The receptor's source is an adult in good health. The sample here was peripheral blood, taken on day 0 of MenACWY control vaccination. CDR3 coding DNA: TGCGCCAGCAGCTTGGCTGGCCGAGGCAATGAAAAACTGTTTTTT. Its translation is CASSLAGRGNEKLFF.